The source of this T cell receptor beta chain is a study of graft-versus-host responses after intestinal transplantation. At the level of the study: Recipients underwent multivisceral, liver-intestinal, or isolated intestinal transplants. Broader study findings: Recipient bone marrow held GvH clones, some seen earlier in ileum or blood. High graft-versus-host to host-versus-graft clonal ratios were seen in allografts of patients with graft-donor T cell macrochimerism.

Only in-frame clones appear in the TCRdb table, and some are missing; sequencing was by immunoSEQ multiplex PCR. Of around 90,000 clones listed, 90% to 95% are singletons. A word on this clone: Its specificity is not known.

This CDR3 has 15 residues. Germline loops: CDR1 SGHAT, CDR2 FQNNGV. V shed 5 bases, J shed 1 base, and the junction held 4 bases outside the gene matches. This clonotype originated in a human donor who received an intestinal transplant. The V gene is TRBV11-2, the J gene TRBJ1-4; 7 bases agree with TRBD1. The sample consisted of unstimulated CD8+ T cells sorted from spleen or lymph node cells, taken before intestinal transplant. The CDR3 DNA follows: TGTGCCAGCAGCATCGACAGGGAAACTAATGAAAAACTGTTTTTT. It is translated as CASSIDRETNEKLFF.